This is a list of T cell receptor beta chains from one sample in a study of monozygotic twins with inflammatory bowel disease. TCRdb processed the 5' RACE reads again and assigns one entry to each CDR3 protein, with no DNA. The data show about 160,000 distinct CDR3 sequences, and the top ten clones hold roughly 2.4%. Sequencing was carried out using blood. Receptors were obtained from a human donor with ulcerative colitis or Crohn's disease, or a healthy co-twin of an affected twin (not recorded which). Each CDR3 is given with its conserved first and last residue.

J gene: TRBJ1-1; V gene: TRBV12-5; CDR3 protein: CASGDWGTEAFF
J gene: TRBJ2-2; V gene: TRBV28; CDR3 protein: CASGVGGNTNTGELFF
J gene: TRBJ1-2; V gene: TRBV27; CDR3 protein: CASSLNRASYGYTF
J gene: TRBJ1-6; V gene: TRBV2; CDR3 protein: CASRERDRLYSPLHF
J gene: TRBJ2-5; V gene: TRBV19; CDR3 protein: CASKWAVDQETQYF
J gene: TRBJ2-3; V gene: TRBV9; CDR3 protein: CASSPAGQGMTDTQYF
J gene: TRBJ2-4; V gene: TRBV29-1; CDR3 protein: CSGRQGGDIQYF
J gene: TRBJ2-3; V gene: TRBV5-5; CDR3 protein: CASSFEADTQYF
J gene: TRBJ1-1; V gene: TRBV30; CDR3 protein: CAWSAHGGSMNTEAFF
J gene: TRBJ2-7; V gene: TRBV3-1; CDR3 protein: CASSPPGTGLYEQYF
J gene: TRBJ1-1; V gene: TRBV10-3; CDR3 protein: CAITPDRGQGNTEAFF
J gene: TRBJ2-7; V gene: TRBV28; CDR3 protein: CVSIPGGGGPNSYEQYF
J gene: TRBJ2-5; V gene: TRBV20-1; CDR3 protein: CSAETGGAMGQETQYF
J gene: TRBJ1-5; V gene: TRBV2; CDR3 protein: CASSKTGGDQPQHF
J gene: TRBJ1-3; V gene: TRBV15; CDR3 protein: CATSPDRSGVTGNTIYF
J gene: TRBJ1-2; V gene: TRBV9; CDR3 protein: CASSVAQGDYGYTF
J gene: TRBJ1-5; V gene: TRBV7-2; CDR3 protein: CASSLAGHYSNQPQHF
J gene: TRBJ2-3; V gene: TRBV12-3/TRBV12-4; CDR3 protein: CASSSSGKTDTQYF
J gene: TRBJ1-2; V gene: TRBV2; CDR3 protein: CASSKDRGRIINGYTF
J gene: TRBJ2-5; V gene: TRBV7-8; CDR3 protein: CASSSAGGASETQYF
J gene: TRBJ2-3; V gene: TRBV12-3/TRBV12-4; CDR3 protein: CTSSPGTGYTDTQYF
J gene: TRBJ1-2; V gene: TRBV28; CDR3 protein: CASSTETGGYGYTF
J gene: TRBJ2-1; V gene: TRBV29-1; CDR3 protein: CSVIPGGHNEQFF
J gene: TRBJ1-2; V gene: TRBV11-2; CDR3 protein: CASSLAREDGYTF
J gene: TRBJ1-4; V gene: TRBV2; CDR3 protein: CASSEPKDRPRTGKLFF
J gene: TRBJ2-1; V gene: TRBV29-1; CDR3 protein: CSVGLAGGLRYNEQFF
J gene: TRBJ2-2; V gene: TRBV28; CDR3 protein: CASSSQEGLAGRGELFF
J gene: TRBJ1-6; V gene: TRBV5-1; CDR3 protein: CASSLGTEPLIIQSLHF
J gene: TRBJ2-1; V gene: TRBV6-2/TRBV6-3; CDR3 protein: CASLGLAAPGEQFF
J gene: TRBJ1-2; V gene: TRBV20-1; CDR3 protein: CSALGGREFGYTF
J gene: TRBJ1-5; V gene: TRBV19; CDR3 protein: CASSWGYSNQPQHF
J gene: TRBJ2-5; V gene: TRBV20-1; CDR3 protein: CRTGQQETQYF
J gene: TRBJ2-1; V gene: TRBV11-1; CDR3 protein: CASSGPGLAGLNTYNEQFF
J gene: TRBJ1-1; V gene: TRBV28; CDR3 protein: CASTGARHTEAFF
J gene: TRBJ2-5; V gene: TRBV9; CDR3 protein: CASSVGLAGGSQETQYF
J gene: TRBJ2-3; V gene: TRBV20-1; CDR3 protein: CSASLSTDTQYF
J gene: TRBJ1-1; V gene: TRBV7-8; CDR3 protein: CASSLAVGLEVEAFF
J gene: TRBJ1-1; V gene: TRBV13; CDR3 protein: CASSAKAGTGRTEAFF
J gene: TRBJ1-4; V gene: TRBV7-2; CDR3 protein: CASSLDHYRGNEKLFF
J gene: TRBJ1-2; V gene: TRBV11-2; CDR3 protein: CASSPGQGIWGYTF
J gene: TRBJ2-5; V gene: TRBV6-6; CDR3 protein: CASSPAETQYF
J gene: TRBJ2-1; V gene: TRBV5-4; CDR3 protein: CASSFYLAGGPGEQFF
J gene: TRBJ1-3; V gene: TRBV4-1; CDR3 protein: CASSHDRGSGNTIYF
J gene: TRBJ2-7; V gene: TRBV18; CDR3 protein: CASSERDSYEQYF
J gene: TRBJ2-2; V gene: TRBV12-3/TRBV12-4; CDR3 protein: CASTTSTGATGELFF
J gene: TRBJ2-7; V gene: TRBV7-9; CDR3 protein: CASSPLGGVISEQYF